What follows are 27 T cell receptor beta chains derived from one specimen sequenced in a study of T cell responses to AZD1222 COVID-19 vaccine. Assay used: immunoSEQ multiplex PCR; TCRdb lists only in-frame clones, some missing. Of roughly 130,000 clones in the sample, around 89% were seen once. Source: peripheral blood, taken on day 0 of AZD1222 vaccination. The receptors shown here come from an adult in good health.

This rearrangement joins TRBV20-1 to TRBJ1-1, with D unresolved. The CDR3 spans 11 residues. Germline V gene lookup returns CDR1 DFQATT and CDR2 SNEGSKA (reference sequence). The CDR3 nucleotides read TGCAGCAACACCCTTTACACTGAAGCTTTCTTT. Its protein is CSNTLYTEAFF.

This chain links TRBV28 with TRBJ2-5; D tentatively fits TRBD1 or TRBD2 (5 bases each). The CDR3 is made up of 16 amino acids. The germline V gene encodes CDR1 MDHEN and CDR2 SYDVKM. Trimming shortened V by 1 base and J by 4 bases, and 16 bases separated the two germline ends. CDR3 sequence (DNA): TGTGCCAGCAGTTTATTGTGGGACGTTGGTGGAGAGACCCAGTACTTC. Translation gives CASSLLWDVGGETQYF.

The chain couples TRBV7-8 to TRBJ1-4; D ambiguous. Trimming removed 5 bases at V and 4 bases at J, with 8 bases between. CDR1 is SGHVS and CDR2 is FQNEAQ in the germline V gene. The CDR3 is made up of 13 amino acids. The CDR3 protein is CASSKKSNEKLFF. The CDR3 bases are TGTGCCAGCAGCAAGAAAAGTAATGAAAAACTGTTTTTT.

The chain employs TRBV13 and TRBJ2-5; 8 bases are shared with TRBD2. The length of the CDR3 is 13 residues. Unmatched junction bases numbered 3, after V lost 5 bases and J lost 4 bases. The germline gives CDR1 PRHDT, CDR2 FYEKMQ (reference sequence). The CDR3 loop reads CASSPGGGETQYF. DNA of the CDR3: TGTGCCAGCAGCCCGGGGGGGGGAGAGACCCAGTACTTC. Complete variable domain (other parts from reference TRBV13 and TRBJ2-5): AAGVIQSPRHLIKEKRETATLKCYPIPRHDTVYWYQQGPGQDPQFLISFYEKMQSDKGSIPDRFSAQQFSDYHSELNMSSLELGDSALYFCASSPGGGETQYFGPGTRLLVL.

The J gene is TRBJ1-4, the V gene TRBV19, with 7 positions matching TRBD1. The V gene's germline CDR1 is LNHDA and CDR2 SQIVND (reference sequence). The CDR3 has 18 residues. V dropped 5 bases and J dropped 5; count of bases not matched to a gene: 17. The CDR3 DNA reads TGTGCCAGTAGTTCGCAGCCCCGCCGCGGCAGGGGGAATGAAAAACTGTTTTTT. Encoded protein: CASSSQPRRGRGNEKLFF. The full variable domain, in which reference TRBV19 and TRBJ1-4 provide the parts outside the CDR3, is DGGITQSPKYLFRKEGQNVTLSCEQNLNHDAMYWYRQDPGQGLRLIYYSQIVNDFQKGDIAEGYSVSREKKESFPLTVTSAQKNPTAFYLCASSSQPRRGRGNEKLFFGSGTQLSVL.

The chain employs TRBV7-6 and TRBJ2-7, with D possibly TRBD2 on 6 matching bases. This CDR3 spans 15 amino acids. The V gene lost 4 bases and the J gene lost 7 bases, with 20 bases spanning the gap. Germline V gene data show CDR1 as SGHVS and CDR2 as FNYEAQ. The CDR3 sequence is CASSSSGGDSGEQYF. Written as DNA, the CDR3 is TGTGCCAGCAGCTCCTCCGGGGGAGACTCGGGAGAGCAGTACTTC.

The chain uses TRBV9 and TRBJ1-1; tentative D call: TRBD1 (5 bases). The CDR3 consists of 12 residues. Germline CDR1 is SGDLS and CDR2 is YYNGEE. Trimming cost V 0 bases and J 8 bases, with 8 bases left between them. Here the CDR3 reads CASSVGQGEAFF. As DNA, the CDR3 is TGTGCCAGCAGCGTAGGGCAGGGCGAAGCTTTCTTT.

CDR3 sequence: CASSLGQQETQYF. The CDR3 DNA sequence: TGTGCCAGCAGCTTGGGGCAGCAAGAGACCCAGTACTTC. The chain is built from TRBV5-4 and TRBJ2-5; D is unclear. The V end lost 0 bases, the J end lost 2 bases, and 5 bases lay between the germline ends. This CDR3 contains 13 residues. Germline CDR1 is SGHNT and CDR2 is YYREEE (reference sequence).

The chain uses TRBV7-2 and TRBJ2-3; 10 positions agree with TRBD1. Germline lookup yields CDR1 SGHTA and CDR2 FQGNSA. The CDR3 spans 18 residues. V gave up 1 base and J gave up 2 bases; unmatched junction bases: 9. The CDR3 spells CASSLVPTGQGITDTQYF. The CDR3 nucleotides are TGTGCCAGCAGCTTAGTTCCGACGGGACAGGGGATCACAGATACGCAGTATTTT. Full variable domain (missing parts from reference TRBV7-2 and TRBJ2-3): GAGVSQSPSNKVTEKGKDVELRCDPISGHTALYWYRQSLGQGLEFLIYFQGNSAPDKSGLPSDRFSAERTGGSVSTLTIQRTQQEDSAVYLCASSLVPTGQGITDTQYFGPGTRLTVL.

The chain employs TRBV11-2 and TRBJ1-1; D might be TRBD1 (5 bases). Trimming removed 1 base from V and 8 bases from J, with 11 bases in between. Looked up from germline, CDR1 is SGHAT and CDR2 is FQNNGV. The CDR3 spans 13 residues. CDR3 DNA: TGTGCCAGCAGCTTAGCTGATCAGGGAGAAGCTTTCTTT. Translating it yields CASSLADQGEAFF.

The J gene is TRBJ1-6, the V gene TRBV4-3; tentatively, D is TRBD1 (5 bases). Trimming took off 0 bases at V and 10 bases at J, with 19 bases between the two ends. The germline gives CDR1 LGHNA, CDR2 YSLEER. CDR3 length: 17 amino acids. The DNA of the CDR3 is TGCGCCAGCAGCCAAGAAGCCGGAGACAGCTTTTCGTCACCCCTCCACTTT. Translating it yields CASSQEAGDSFSSPLHF.

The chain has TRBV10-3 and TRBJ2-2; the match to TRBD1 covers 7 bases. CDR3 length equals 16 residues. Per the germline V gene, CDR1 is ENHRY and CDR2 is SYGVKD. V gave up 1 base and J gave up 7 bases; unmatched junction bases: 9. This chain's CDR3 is CAISEYRTGSLGELFF. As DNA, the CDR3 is TGTGCCATCAGTGAGTACAGGACAGGATCGCTCGGGGAGCTGTTTTTT.

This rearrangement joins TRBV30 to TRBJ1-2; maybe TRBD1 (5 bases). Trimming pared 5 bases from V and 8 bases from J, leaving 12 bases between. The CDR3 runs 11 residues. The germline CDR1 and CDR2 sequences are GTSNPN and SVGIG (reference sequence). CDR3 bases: TGTGCCTGGGGGACTGCGGGGGGCTACACCTTC. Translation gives CAWGTAGGYTF.

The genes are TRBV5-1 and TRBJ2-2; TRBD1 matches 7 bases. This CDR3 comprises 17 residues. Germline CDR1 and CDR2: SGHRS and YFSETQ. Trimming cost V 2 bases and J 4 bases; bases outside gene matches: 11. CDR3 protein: CASSLTLPDRSTGELFF. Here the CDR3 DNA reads TGCGCCAGCAGCTTAACACTTCCGGACAGGAGCACCGGGGAGCTGTTTTTT.

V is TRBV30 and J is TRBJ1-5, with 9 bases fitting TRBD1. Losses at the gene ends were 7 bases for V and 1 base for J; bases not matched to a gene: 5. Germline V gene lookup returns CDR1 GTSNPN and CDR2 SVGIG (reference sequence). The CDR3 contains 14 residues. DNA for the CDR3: TGTGCCTCCTCGGGACAGGGCAGCAATCAGCCCCAGCATTTT. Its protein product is CASSGQGSNQPQHF.

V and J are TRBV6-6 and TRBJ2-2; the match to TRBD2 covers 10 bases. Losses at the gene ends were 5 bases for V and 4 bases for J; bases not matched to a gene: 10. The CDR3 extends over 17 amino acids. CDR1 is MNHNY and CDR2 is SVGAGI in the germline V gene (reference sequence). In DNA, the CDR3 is TGTGCCAGCAGTCCCCCAAGGGAGCGGGAGGGCACCGGGGAGCTGTTTTTT. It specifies CASSPPREREGTGELFF.

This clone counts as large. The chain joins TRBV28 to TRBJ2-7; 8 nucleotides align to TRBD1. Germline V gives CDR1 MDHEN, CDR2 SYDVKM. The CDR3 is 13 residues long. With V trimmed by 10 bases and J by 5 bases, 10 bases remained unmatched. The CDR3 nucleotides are TGTGCCACACGTCCGCAGGGGGCCCACGAGCAGTACTTC. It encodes CATRPQGAHEQYF.

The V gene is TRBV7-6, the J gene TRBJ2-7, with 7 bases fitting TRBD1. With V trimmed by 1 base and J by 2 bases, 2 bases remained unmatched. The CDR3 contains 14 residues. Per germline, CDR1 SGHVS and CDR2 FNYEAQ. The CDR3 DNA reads TGTGCCAGCAGCTTAGGAAGGGGGCCCTACGAGCAGTACTTC. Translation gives CASSLGRGPYEQYF.

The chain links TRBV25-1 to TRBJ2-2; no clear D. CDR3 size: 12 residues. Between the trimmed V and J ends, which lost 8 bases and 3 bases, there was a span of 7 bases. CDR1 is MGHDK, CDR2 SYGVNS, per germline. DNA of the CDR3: TGTGCCAGCTGGCACGACACCGGGGAGCTGTTTTTT. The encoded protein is CASWHDTGELFF.

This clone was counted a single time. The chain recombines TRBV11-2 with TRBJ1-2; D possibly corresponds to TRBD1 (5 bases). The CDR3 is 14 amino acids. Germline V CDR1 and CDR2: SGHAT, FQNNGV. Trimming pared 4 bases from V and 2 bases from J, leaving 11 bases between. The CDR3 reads CASSSLTVNYGYTF. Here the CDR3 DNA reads TGTGCCAGCAGCTCGCTGACAGTAAACTATGGCTACACCTTC.

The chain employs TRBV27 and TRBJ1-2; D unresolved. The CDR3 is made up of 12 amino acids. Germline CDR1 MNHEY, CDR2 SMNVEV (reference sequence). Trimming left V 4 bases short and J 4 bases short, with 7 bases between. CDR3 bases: TGTGCCAGCAGTTCCCCTGGCTATGGCTACACCTTC. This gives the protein CASSSPGYGYTF.

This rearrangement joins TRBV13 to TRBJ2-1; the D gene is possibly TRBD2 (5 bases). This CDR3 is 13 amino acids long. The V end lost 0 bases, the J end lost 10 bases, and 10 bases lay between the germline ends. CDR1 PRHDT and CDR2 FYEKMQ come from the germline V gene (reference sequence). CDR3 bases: TGTGCCAGCAGCTTAGGGGCGGGCCGGGAGCAGTTCTTC. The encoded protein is CASSLGAGREQFF.

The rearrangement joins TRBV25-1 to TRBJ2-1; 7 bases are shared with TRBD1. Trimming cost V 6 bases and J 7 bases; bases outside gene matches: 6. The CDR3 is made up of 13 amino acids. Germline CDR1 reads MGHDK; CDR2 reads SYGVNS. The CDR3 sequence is CASSEPRGNEQFF. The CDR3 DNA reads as TGTGCCAGCAGCGAACCCAGGGGGAATGAGCAGTTCTTC.

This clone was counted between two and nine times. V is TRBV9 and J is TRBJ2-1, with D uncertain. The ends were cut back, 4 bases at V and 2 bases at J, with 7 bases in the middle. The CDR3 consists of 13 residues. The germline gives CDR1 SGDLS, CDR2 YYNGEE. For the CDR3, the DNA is TGTGCCAGCAGCCCCGTACCCTACAATGAGCAGTTCTTC. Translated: CASSPVPYNEQFF.

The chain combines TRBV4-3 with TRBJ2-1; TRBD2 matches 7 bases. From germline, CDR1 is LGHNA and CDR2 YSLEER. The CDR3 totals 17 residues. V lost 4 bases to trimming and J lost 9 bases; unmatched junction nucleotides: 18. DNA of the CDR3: TGCGCCAGCAGCCCAGGACTGGCCGGGACTACCGACGGTGAGCAGTTCTTC. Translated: CASSPGLAGTTDGEQFF.

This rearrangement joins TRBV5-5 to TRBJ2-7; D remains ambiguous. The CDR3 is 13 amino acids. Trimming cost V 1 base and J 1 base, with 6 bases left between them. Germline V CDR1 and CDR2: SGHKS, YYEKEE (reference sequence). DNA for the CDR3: TGTGCCAGCAGCTTGTTACAGTCCTACGAGCAGTACTTC. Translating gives CASSLLQSYEQYF.

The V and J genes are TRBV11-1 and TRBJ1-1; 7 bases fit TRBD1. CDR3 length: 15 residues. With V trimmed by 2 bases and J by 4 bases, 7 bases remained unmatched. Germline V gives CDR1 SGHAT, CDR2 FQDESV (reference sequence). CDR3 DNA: TGTGCCAGCAGCTTACCAGGGGGGCTGTCCACTGAAGCTTTCTTT. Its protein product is CASSLPGGLSTEAFF.